This T cell receptor beta chain appears in the sequencing data of a study of T cell repertoires in cytomegalovirus infection. Study-wide background: Evidence of both CMV infection and a matching HLA type came from public TCR beta signatures.

TCRdb reprocessed the reads with MiXCR, giving one entry per CDR3 protein. The sample holds fewer than 900,000 distinct CDR3 sequences, about 27% seen once. This clonotype came up a few times. What it recognizes is unknown. The sample was cultured CD8+ T cells from PBMCs, taken from culture after CMV antigen stimulation. The sequence derives from a human donor in good health (CMV status not recorded). Some clones in this sample may be carry-over from other donors' samples.

CDR3 region: CAIPTGTLGYTF. In DNA, the CDR3 is TGTGCCATTCCAACAGGGACCCTCGGCTACACCTTC. The chain links TRBV2 to TRBJ1-2, with a tentative D call TRBD1 (6 bases). The V end was cut by 10 bases, the J end by 8 bases, with 17 bases between. The CDR3 runs to 12 residues. The germline CDR1 and CDR2 sequences are SNHLY and FYNNEI.